The clone carrying this T cell receptor beta chain has just one count. The data belong to a study of technical replicates of blood from a few donors. Libraries were prepared by immunoSEQ multiplex PCR; TCRdb keeps only in-frame clonotypes and omits some of them. The sample has some 75,000 clones, 90% to 97% seen once. The CDR3 contains 14 residues. Germline V gives CDR1 LGHNA, CDR2 YNFKEQ. The V end was cut by 0 bases, the J end by 3 bases, with 6 bases between. Sequenced material: T cells isolated from PBMCs. The V and J genes are TRBV4-2 and TRBJ2-1; D uncertain. The source of this sequence is a human donor in good health. The CDR3 reads CASSQDRLYNEQFF. The CDR3, as DNA: TGTGCCAGCAGCCAAGATAGACTCTACAATGAGCAGTTCTTC.